This is a list of T cell receptor beta chains from one sample in a study of cytomegalovirus exposure and HLA in healthy donors. Profiling relied on immunoSEQ multiplex PCR, and the TCRdb table lists in-frame clones only, not all of them. The sample has tens of thousands of clones; under 80% are singletons. Sample: PBMCs. These receptors were obtained from a man younger than 35 in good health and CMV-seropositive. Both conserved end residues are part of each CDR3.

CDR3 protein	J gene	V gene
CASSLAGGNTEAFF	TRBJ1-1	TRBV11-2
CAIRLAGGDNEQFF	TRBJ2-1	TRBV10-3
CSVEFFGPGTGFEQFF	TRBJ2-1	TRBV29-1
CASRTSAYTGELFF	TRBJ2-2	TRBV6-5
CASGLGTGSPEETQYF	TRBJ2-5	TRBV12-5
CASSYIPETGELFF	TRBJ2-2	TRBV6-5
CASSQDSWDTAANEKLFF	TRBJ1-4	TRBV4-1
CASHLLAGGGNEQFF	TRBJ2-1	TRBV6-5
CASSWTKRASTDTQYF	TRBJ2-3	TRBV5-1
CASSDKLTPGPGSGPSYEQYF	TRBJ2-7	TRBV2
CAISESSTGIKRTQYF	TRBJ2-5	TRBV10-3
CASSERGGNQPQHF	TRBJ1-5	TRBV6-1
CASSGKREPSNEQFF	TRBJ2-1	TRBV9
CASSYSGTHTEAFF	TRBJ1-1	TRBV6-5
CASSSGQGNTEAFF	TRBJ1-1	TRBV18
CSVEERGNTGELFF	TRBJ2-2	TRBV29-1
CASSGRRGQETQYF	TRBJ2-5	TRBV2
CASGQFVNTEAFF	TRBJ1-1	TRBV27
CASSYGGSSYNSPLHF	TRBJ1-6	TRBV6-5
CASSSTGQSSYNEQFF	TRBJ2-1	TRBV6-5
CASSWASLYEQYF	TRBJ2-7	TRBV11-2
CATRSGTRGNEQFF	TRBJ2-1	TRBV6-1
CASRGGLAGRYEQYF	TRBJ2-7	TRBV2
CSLGSGGDTQYF	TRBJ2-3	TRBV29-1
CASSRTGLTDTQYF	TRBJ2-3	TRBV7-3
CASSELGWGYTQYF	TRBJ2-3	TRBV6-4
CASSFTGEGPTDTQYF	TRBJ2-3	TRBV7-9